These 29 T cell receptor beta chains came from one sample sequenced in a study of shared clonotypes between healthy human individuals. Only in-frame clones appear in the TCRdb table, and some are missing; sequencing was by immunoSEQ multiplex PCR. The sample lists over a million clones, 78% seen once, with approximately 0.52% in the top ten. The sequenced sample consisted of memory CD4+ T cells from PBMCs. Subset given: CD45RA-negative fraction. Receptors were obtained from a man aged 18 to 29 in good health. Some clones in this sample may be carry-over from other donors' samples.

This chain joins TRBV25-1 and TRBJ1-2; D is perhaps TRBD1 (5 bases). This CDR3 comprises 17 residues. V was pared by 4 bases and J by 0 bases, with 18 bases between. The germline V gene encodes CDR1 MGHDK and CDR2 SYGVNS. CDR3 DNA sequence: TGTGCCAGCAGTGGAAATAGGTGGGGGAGGCCTAACTATGGCTACACCTTC. Translated: CASSGNRWGRPNYGYTF.

The CDR3 reads CASRLWSSYNEQFF. DNA of the CDR3: TGTGCCAGCAGGCTATGGAGTAGCTACAATGAGCAGTTCTTC. The rearrangement links TRBV6-1 to TRBJ2-1, with D unresolved. Per the germline V gene, CDR1 is MNHNS and CDR2 is SASEGT. The CDR3 loop spans 14 amino acids. Deletions cut 6 bases from V and 3 bases from J, with 12 bases between.

This chain joins TRBV18 and TRBJ2-1, with 10 nucleotides matching TRBD1. CDR1 is KGHSH and CDR2 is LQKENI in the germline V gene. V was pared by 3 bases and J by 8 bases, with 4 bases of the junction left unmatched. This CDR3 comprises 14 residues. CDR3 amino acids: CASSPGQGGHEQFF. DNA of the CDR3: TGTGCCAGCTCACCCGGACAGGGGGGGCATGAGCAGTTCTTC. Combining the CDR3 with reference TRBV18 and TRBJ2-1 gives the whole variable domain NAGVMQNPRHLVRRRGQEARLRCSPMKGHSHVYWYRQLPEEGLKFMVYLQKENIIDESGMPKERFSAEFPKEGPSILRIQQVVRGDSAAYFCASSPGQGGHEQFFGPGTRLTVL.

The gene calls are TRBV7-2 and TRBJ1-1; D is possibly TRBD1 (5 bases). Trimming removed 1 base at V and 1 base at J, with 10 bases between. This CDR3 has 15 amino acids. Germline CDR1 reads SGHTA; CDR2 reads FQGNSA. CDR3 sequence (DNA): TGTGCCAGCAGCTTAGGTCGCGGGGGGAACACTGAAGCTTTCTTT. This translates into CASSLGRGGNTEAFF.

This clone appeared a few times. This sequence joins TRBV30 and TRBJ1-1, with D unresolved. Germline CDR1 and CDR2: GTSNPN and SVGIG (reference sequence). V was shortened by 5 bases and J by 1 base, with 11 bases between the two germline ends. This CDR3 has 13 residues. The CDR3 loop is CAWEELPNTEAFF. CDR3 nucleotides: TGTGCCTGGGAGGAACTACCGAACACTGAAGCTTTCTTT.

The CDR3 loop reads CASSRGVEWTNEKLFF. CDR3 in DNA: TGTGCCAGCTCACGGGGTGTAGAGTGGACTAATGAAAAACTGTTTTTT. This chain links TRBV18 with TRBJ1-4; D unclear. The germline CDR1 and CDR2 sequences are KGHSH and LQKENI. The CDR3 totals 16 residues. The ends were cut back, 4 bases at V and 2 bases at J, with 14 bases in the middle.

This clone was seen more than once but under ten times. The J gene is TRBJ2-1, the V gene TRBV16; 7 bases fit TRBD1. Germline V CDR1 and CDR2: KGHSY, FQNENV. The CDR3 totals 15 residues. V was pared by 5 bases and J by 0 bases, with 4 bases of the junction left unmatched. The CDR3 reads CASSDRASSYNEQFF. The CDR3 DNA follows: TGTGCCAGCAGCGACAGGGCCAGCTCCTACAATGAGCAGTTCTTC.

The chain combines TRBV28 with TRBJ2-2; TRBD1 matches 9 bases. Germline CDR1 MDHEN, CDR2 SYDVKM. V trimming: 7 bases; J trimming: 5 bases; junction bases outside the gene matches: 8. This CDR3 has 15 amino acids. The CDR3 DNA reads TGTGCCAGCATCCCCCGGGACAGGGCAACCGGGGAGCTGTTTTTT. Translated: CASIPRDRATGELFF.

The chain couples TRBV15 to TRBJ1-2, with D unresolved. The V end was cut by 5 bases, the J end by 4 bases, with 14 bases between. The CDR3 spans 14 residues. Germline V gene lookup returns CDR1 LNHNV and CDR2 YYDKDF (reference sequence). The DNA of the CDR3 is TGTGCCACCAGCCCCCCGACCGTTACCTATGGCTACACCTTC. This gives the protein CATSPPTVTYGYTF.

This chain connects TRBV9 to TRBJ2-3; 16 bases match TRBD2. Germline CDR1 reads SGDLS; CDR2 reads YYNGEE. The CDR3 extends over 17 amino acids. The V gene end was trimmed by 2 bases and the J gene end by 4 bases; junction bases not matched to a gene: 4. As DNA, the CDR3 is TGTGCCAGCAGCGTGGGACTAGCGGGAGGGGGCCCAGATACGCAGTATTTT. It codes for CASSVGLAGGGPDTQYF.

Remarks on this clone: This sample includes further DNA sequences coding for the same CDR3. The CDR3 nucleotides read TGTGCCAGCAGTGAAGGGTTAGATAGCTCCTACGAGCAGTACTTC. Its protein is CASSEGLDSSYEQYF. V and J are TRBV6-1 and TRBJ2-7; no clear D. The germline V gene has CDR1 MNHNS and CDR2 SASEGT. The V end was cut by 1 base, the J end by 0 bases, with 10 bases between. This CDR3 region has 15 residues.

The rearrangement uses TRBV29-1 and TRBJ2-7; D is perhaps TRBD1 (5 bases). This CDR3 region has 11 residues. Deletions cut 6 bases from V and 4 bases from J, with 10 bases between. Germline CDR1 reads SQVTM; CDR2 reads ANQGSEA. This CDR3 reads CSVATDYEQYF. In DNA, the CDR3 is TGCAGCGTCGCGACAGATTACGAGCAGTACTTC.

The CDR3 coding sequence is TGTGCCAGCAGTTACGATTGGGGGGCCGGTTCCTACGAGCAGTACTTC. This encodes CASSYDWGAGSYEQYF. This chain links TRBV6-5 with TRBJ2-7, with D possibly being TRBD1 or TRBD2 (6 bases each). The CDR3 contains 16 residues. V was pared by 2 bases and J by 1 base, with 15 bases between. Germline-derived CDR1 and CDR2 are MNHEY and SVGAGI.

As DNA, the CDR3 is TGTGCCAGCAGCTTCCGACTAGCGGGAGAATACAATGAGCAGTTCTTC. This encodes CASSFRLAGEYNEQFF. The rearrangement joins TRBV5-6 to TRBJ2-1; 12 bases line up with TRBD2. V shed 2 bases, J shed 4 bases, and the junction held 4 bases outside the gene matches. Looked up from germline, CDR1 is SGHDT and CDR2 is YYEEEE. The CDR3 has 16 amino acids.

V and J are TRBV13 and TRBJ1-1; D remains unclear. The CDR3 has 12 residues. Between the trimmed V and J ends, which lost 5 bases and 10 bases, there was a span of 14 bases. Germline V gene data show CDR1 as PRHDT and CDR2 as FYEKMQ (reference sequence). CDR3 DNA: TGTGCCAGCAGCCGCATCCTAGAAGCAGCTTTCTTT. Translating gives CASSRILEAAFF.

This clone was recorded at least ten times. The V gene is TRBV9, the J gene TRBJ2-7; D is unresolved. This CDR3 has 12 amino acids. Trimming cost V 4 bases and J 6 bases, with 11 bases left between them. Germline V gene lookup returns CDR1 SGDLS and CDR2 YYNGEE. The CDR3 is CASSTVGSEQYF. DNA of the CDR3: TGTGCCAGCAGCACCGTAGGGTCCGAGCAGTACTTC. Full variable domain (rest looked up from reference TRBV9 and TRBJ2-7): DSGVTQTPKHLITATGQRVTLRCSPRSGDLSVYWYQQSLDQGLQFLIQYYNGEERAKGNILERFSAQQFPDLHSELNLSSLELGDSALYFCASSTVGSEQYFGPGTRLTVT.

This CDR3 is CASSLAPAGELFF. CDR3 nucleotide sequence: TGTGCCAGCAGCTTAGCCCCGGCCGGGGAGCTGTTTTTT. The chain has TRBV11-2 and TRBJ2-2; D remains unclear. Germline CDR1 is SGHAT and CDR2 is FQNNGV. Trimming pared 1 base from V and 6 bases from J, leaving 6 bases between. This CDR3 comprises 13 residues.

This clone was observed at least ten times. Other DNA sequences in this sample translate to the same CDR3. This chain uses TRBV6-1 with TRBJ2-1, with 14 bases fitting TRBD2. With V trimmed by 7 bases and J by 7 bases, 6 bases remained unmatched. This CDR3 comprises 15 residues. The V gene's germline CDR1 is MNHNS and CDR2 SASEGT. The CDR3 DNA follows: TGTGCCAGCACCCTGACTAGCGGGAGGGCAAATGAGCAGTTCTTC. As protein: CASTLTSGRANEQFF.

This chain connects TRBV5-1 to TRBJ1-2, with D unresolved. Trimming pared 0 bases from V and 7 bases from J, leaving 13 bases between. This CDR3 has 14 residues. Germline V gene data show CDR1 as SGHRS and CDR2 as YFSETQ. The CDR3 protein is CASSLANGLGGYTF. CDR3 DNA sequence: TGCGCCAGCAGCTTGGCCAACGGTTTGGGTGGCTACACCTTC.

This clone appeared once. This chain links TRBV6-4 with TRBJ2-3; unclear D gene. Germline CDR1 reads MRHNA; CDR2 reads SNTAGT. Trimming stripped 5 bases from V and 0 bases from J, with 12 bases between. The CDR3 consists of 15 residues. CDR3 sequence reads: CASSPGGTSTDTQYF. CDR3 coding DNA: TGTGCCAGCAGTCCCGGTGGCACTAGCACAGATACGCAGTATTTT.

This clone was counted only a few times. The chain combines TRBV11-2 with TRBJ2-5, with TRBD1 identical over 11 bases. The CDR3 contains 13 residues. V lost 8 bases to trimming and J lost 4 bases; unmatched junction nucleotides: 3. Germline-derived CDR1 and CDR2 are SGHAT and FQNNGV. This chain's CDR3 is CASAGTGGETQYF. CDR3 nucleotides: TGTGCCAGCGCCGGGACAGGGGGAGAGACCCAGTACTTC.

The V gene is TRBV7-9, the J gene TRBJ2-7, with 7 nucleotides matching TRBD2. The CDR3 has 14 residues. The V and J ends lost 5 bases and 2 bases, in that order; junction bases with no gene match: 6. CDR1 is SEHNR and CDR2 is FQNEAQ in the germline V gene (reference sequence). CDR3 sequence reads: CASSGVAGAYEQYF. The CDR3 nucleotides read TGTGCCAGCAGCGGAGTGGCGGGAGCCTACGAGCAGTACTTC.

This clone was observed a few times. The chain is built from TRBV2 and TRBJ2-7, with no clear D. Germline CDR1 reads SNHLY; CDR2 reads FYNNEI. This CDR3 comprises 13 residues. V was cut by 3 bases and J by 2 bases, with 8 bases left in between. CDR3 residues: CASSDLGPYEQYF. For the CDR3, the DNA is TGTGCCAGCAGTGACCTGGGCCCCTACGAGCAGTACTTC.

This clone was seen more than once but under ten times. This rearrangement joins TRBV11-2 to TRBJ1-3; D possibly corresponds to TRBD1 (6 bases). Germline V gene sequence: CDR1 SGHAT, CDR2 FQNNGV. The CDR3 extends over 15 amino acids. V dropped 5 bases and J dropped 0 bases, with 11 bases sitting between them. In DNA, the CDR3 is TGTGCCAGCAGCCCAACGGACAGCTCTGGAAACACCATATATTTT. Protein sequence: CASSPTDSSGNTIYF.

This chain connects TRBV15 to TRBJ1-4; the match to TRBD1 covers 7 bases. Germline V lookup: CDR1 LNHNV, CDR2 YYDKDF (reference sequence). The V gene end was trimmed by 1 base and the J gene end by 13 bases; junction bases not matched to a gene: 15. This CDR3 has 16 residues. The CDR3 sequence: CATSRVSGTDAVGLFF. CDR3 sequence (DNA): TGTGCCACCAGCAGAGTCAGCGGGACAGATGCCGTCGGACTGTTTTTT.

Details on this clone: This CDR3 is also generated by other DNA sequences in the sample. The chain uses TRBV28 and TRBJ1-1; no definite D call. Per germline, CDR1 MDHEN and CDR2 SYDVKM. The CDR3 covers 15 residues. The V end was cut by 5 bases, the J end by 2 bases, with 15 bases between. DNA of the CDR3: TGTGCCAGCAGTCCCCAAGGGTGGGGAAACACTGAAGCTTTCTTT. Encoded protein: CASSPQGWGNTEAFF.

The gene calls are TRBV5-1 and TRBJ2-1, with TRBD1 as a possible D gene (5 bases). Trimming pared 4 bases from V and 5 bases from J, leaving 13 bases between. In germline, CDR1 is SGHRS, CDR2 YFSETQ. CDR3 length: 14 amino acids. CDR3 nucleotide sequence: TGCGCCAGCAGCACGCAGGGCACCGACAATGAGCAGTTCTTC. Translated, it gives CASSTQGTDNEQFF.

The chain links TRBV14 to TRBJ2-6; TRBD1 agrees at 7 bases. The CDR3 spans 16 residues. V was clipped by 3 bases and J by 4 bases; unmatched bases: 6. The germline CDR1 and CDR2 sequences are SGHDN and FVKESK. The CDR3 loop is CASSHTTGAGANVLTF. The CDR3 DNA reads TGTGCCAGCAGCCATACAACAGGGGCCGGGGCCAACGTCCTGACTTTC.

This chain connects TRBV14 to TRBJ2-5; D possibly corresponds to TRBD1 (5 bases). The CDR3 has 12 amino acids. Looked up from germline, CDR1 is SGHDN and CDR2 is FVKESK. Between the trimmed V and J ends, which lost 2 bases and 5 bases, there was a span of 6 bases. CDR3 region: CASSQWGETQYF. CDR3 DNA sequence: TGTGCCAGCAGCCAATGGGGCGAGACCCAGTACTTC.